This T cell receptor beta chain originates from a study of Ad26.COV2.S vaccination and SARS-CoV-2 variants (dated by TCRdb to the early 2020s). About the study as a whole: Donors in the vaccine arm were drawn from COV1001, a multicentre, randomized, double-blind, placebo-controlled phase I-IIa trial testing Ad26.COV2.S in healthy adults. A total of around 32 samples were included in the TCR-sequenced set, comprising roughly 19 Ad26.COV2.S vaccine recipients, 5 placebo recipients and 8 SARS-CoV-2 convalescent individuals. Ad26.COV2.S was given intramuscularly at 5x10^10 or 1x10^11 viral particles, as a single shot or as two shots 56 days apart. Trial participants were randomized into five groups of five, in which low-dose or high-dose Ad26.COV2.S was given once or twice, or placebo was given on both occasions. The specificity and breadth of SARS-CoV-2-reactive T cell receptors after Ad26.COV2.S vaccination were assessed by TCRbeta repertoire sequencing. Throughout the experiments and outcome assessment, investigators stayed blinded to trial group allocation.

Overall study outcomes, separate from this receptor: Compared with placebo recipients, Ad26.COV2.S recipients showed higher spike-specific TCR breadth (P = 0.0014). It was noted by the authors that total T cell responses may have been underestimated by the TCR breadth and depth analyses. After vaccination, spike-specific CD8+ and CD4+ T cell responses were reported to show substantial breadth. Comparable non-spike TCR breadth was observed between vaccine and placebo recipients, consistent with only spike being contained in the vaccine. The study was not powered for comparison of responses between vaccine doses or regimens.

Reading the label with the study, this specimen's treatment or condition is: some 19 received Ad26.COV2.S at low or high dose, single or two shots; roughly 5 received placebo; per-sample allocation not given. Repertoires of vaccine and placebo recipients were sequenced from samples collected on day 63 after the first injection. Cohort 1b enrolled 25 to 30 adults aged 18-55 years at a single site in Boston, USA, between 29 July and 7 August 2020. Ad26.COV2.S consisted of a replication-incompetent adenovirus type 26 vector by which a prefusion-stabilized SARS-CoV-2 spike protein from the original Wuhan strain was expressed. TCRbeta CDR3 regions were sequenced with the immunoSEQ Assay. After extraction, genomic DNA underwent amplification by bias-controlled multiplex PCR, followed by high-throughput sequencing. Regarding the original processing steps: To quantify the absolute abundance of each unique TCRbeta CDR3 region, sequences were collapsed and filtered. T cell fraction was estimated by normalizing TCRbeta template counts to usable DNA, with usable DNA measured through amplification of reference genes found in all nucleated cells. Repertoire TCRs were annotated as SARS-CoV-2-specific by exact matching of V gene, CDR3 amino acid sequence and J gene to a known reactive TCR set. The reference SARS-CoV-2 TCR set came from MIRA and was filtered for enrichment in COVID-19-positive ImmuneCODE repertoires, removing public or cross-reactive TCRs. Drawing on the MIRA antigens, annotated TCRs were analysed further at the level of specific ORF or position within ORF. Breadth was defined as the number of annotated unique rearrangements divided by the total number of unique productive rearrangements, and depth was defined as the summed frequency of the annotated unique rearrangements. Two-sided Wilcoxon rank-sum tests were used to compare TCR breadth between groups. What TCRdb holds here is the immuneACCESS table cut down to in-frame rearrangements. Part of the clones is not present; checked against another copy, under half of the missing clones reflect an unresolved V gene, and the others are unexplained. The DNA gave D and trimming, while V, J and clone size come from that table. The sample table shows about 680,000 clones, and more than 70% are seen once. The top ten clones comprise nearly 1.5% of the sample.

Clipping removes 5 bases from V and 4 bases from J, with 6 as the unmatched junction base count. The CDR3, from cysteine to phenylalanine, totals 16 residues. Here the CDR3 DNA is all that survives: 48 bases in frame from base 1. CDR1 MNHEY and CDR2 SMNVEV were looked up in the germline V gene (reference sequence). This clone was found once. Its recognized antigen is unknown. The input lacks base qualities; no much larger clone sits a single base away. The receptor's source is a person between 18 and 65 years old who received the Ad26.COV2.S COVID-19 vaccine or a placebo. The specimen comprised peripheral blood, sampled in a trial of Ad26.COV2.S vaccine versus placebo. The V gene is TRBV27 and the J gene is TRBJ2-1; TRBD2 matches 12 bases in the middle. The sequenced DNA: TGTGCCAGCAGTCTCGGGACTAGCGGGTATTACAATGAGCAGTTCTTC. This is translated as CASSLGTSGYYNEQFF.